This T cell receptor (beta chain) was retrieved from a study of OX40 agonist ivuxolimab in advanced cancers. Across the whole study: Subjects had a mean age of roughly 60 years, with a range of about 23 to 90; less than 90% were male.

This clone appeared a single time. The antigen is undetermined. Study-wide results and caveats: In the 0.1-3.0 mg/kg groups, partial responders showed among the lowest expansion.

Using immunoSEQ multiplex PCR, the repertoire was profiled, and TCRdb retains in-frame clones only, with some absent. The repertoire holds 45,000 to 65,000 clones, 88% seen once, with 6.9% in the top ten. This sequence was found in an adult with an advanced solid tumor such as melanoma, head and neck, liver or kidney cancer. The sequences come from CD4+ or CD8+ T cells sorted from blood, collected in a trial of the OX40 agonist ivuxolimab.

DNA for the CDR3: TGCGCCAGCAGCCCGCAGTTGGGGGAGCTGTTTTTT. Amino acids: CASSPQLGELFF. The chain is built from TRBV5-1 and TRBJ2-2, with D uncertain. The CDR3 contains 12 residues. Trimming took 4 bases from V and 8 from J, leaving 9 bases between them. Germline V gene lookup returns CDR1 SGHRS and CDR2 YFSETQ.